One and the same sample provided the 12 T cell receptor beta chains below, sequenced in a study of beta chain features in type 1 diabetes. Study-wide results and caveats: Researchers report that Type 1 diabetes patients had moderately but significantly shorter TCRB CDR3s across all four CD4+ subsets.

Which antigens these TCRs recognize remains unknown. The isolated RNA, all of it, was reverse transcribed, so expressed TCRB transcripts were what got sequenced. Data came from immunoSEQ multiplex PCR; TCRdb stores just in-frame clones and leaves some out. This table holds more than 95,000 clones, approximately 15% found once. The sample comprised central memory CD4+ T cells from blood. Source of these receptors: a man aged 18 to 30 with type 1 diabetes.

This chain joins TRBV18 and TRBJ2-4, with D tentatively TRBD1 (5 bases). Germline V gene sequence: CDR1 KGHSH, CDR2 LQKENI. CDR3 length: 15 residues. The V and J ends lost 5 bases and 1 base respectively, with 12 bases between them. CDR3 coding DNA: TGTGCCAGCTCAGGCAGGGTTATGGCCAAAAACATTCAGTACTTC. Translating gives CASSGRVMAKNIQYF. The full variable domain, its missing parts supplied by reference TRBV18 and TRBJ2-4, is NAGVMQNPRHLVRRRGQEARLRCSPMKGHSHVYWYRQLPEEGLKFMVYLQKENIIDESGMPKERFSAEFPKEGPSILRIQQVVRGDSAAYFCASSGRVMAKNIQYFGAGTRLSVL.

This clone was observed a few times. The chain couples TRBV20-1 to TRBJ1-2; D unclear. V lost 6 bases and J lost 8, with 13 bases in between. The CDR3 consists of 11 residues. Germline V lookup: CDR1 DFQATT, CDR2 SNEGSKA (reference sequence). The CDR3 loop reads CSARRVDGYTF. In DNA form, the CDR3 reads TGCAGTGCCCGAAGGGTCGACGGCTACACCTTC.

V usage is TRBV21-1 and J usage is TRBJ1-1; the listed D gene, TRBD1, was not tested against the DNA. TRBV21-1 is shown as a pseudogene. The CDR3 extends over 15 amino acids. DNA of the CDR3: TGTGCCAGCAGACTCCCCTACCAGGGGAACACTGAAGCTTTCTTT. It codes for CASRLPYQGNTEAFF.

A word on this clone: The sample carries other DNA sequences with the same CDR3. The chain joins TRBV30 to TRBJ1-4; 7 bases align to TRBD1. CDR1 and CDR2 from the germline V gene are GTSNPN and SVGIG (reference sequence). J gave up 8 bases and V 0 bases, and 3 bases lay outside the gene matches. The CDR3 spans 13 residues. The CDR3 sequence: CAWSVQGEEKLFF. CDR3 nucleotide sequence: TGTGCCTGGAGTGTCCAGGGGGAGGAAAAACTGTTTTTT.

The V call is TRBV28, the J call TRBJ2-5; 7 positions agree with TRBD1. The V segment lost 6 bases and the J segment 1 base; nucleotides outside the gene matches: 8. In germline, CDR1 is MDHEN, CDR2 SYDVKM. The CDR3 length is 15 residues. The CDR3, as DNA: TGTGCCAGCAGCGCACCTCCAGGGGGCCAAGAGACCCAGTACTTC. Translation: CASSAPPGGQETQYF.

A word on this clone: Just one base apart from a much larger clone, this may be a read error. The chain recombines TRBV6-5 with TRBJ2-3; unclear D gene. Per germline, CDR1 MNHEY and CDR2 SVGAGI. The V end lost 6 bases, the J end lost 1 base, and 8 bases lay between the germline ends. This CDR3 has 13 residues. The CDR3 nucleotides read TGTGCCAGCAGACCTCAGGGCACAGATACGCAGTATTTT. Its protein product is CASRPQGTDTQYF.

This chain joins TRBV9 and TRBJ2-2; a weak D match, TRBD2 (5 bases). V shed 3 bases and J shed 2 bases, with 8 bases lying between them. The germline gives CDR1 SGDLS, CDR2 YYNGEE. The CDR3 runs to 14 residues. CDR3 loop: CASSAPGNTGELFF. DNA for the CDR3: TGTGCCAGCAGCGCACCGGGAAACACCGGGGAGCTGTTTTTT.

The rearrangement links TRBV5-1 to TRBJ1-2, with 9 bases matching TRBD1. This CDR3 contains 14 residues. Unmatched junction bases numbered 6, after V lost 1 base and J lost 8 bases. Germline lookup yields CDR1 SGHRS and CDR2 YFSETQ. CDR3 in amino acids: CASSLKGTGSGYTF. The CDR3 DNA reads TGCGCCAGCAGCTTGAAAGGGACAGGGAGCGGCTACACCTTC. Supplemented by reference TRBV5-1 and TRBJ1-2, the full variable domain reads KAGVTQTPRYLIKTRGQQVTLSCSPISGHRSVSWYQQTPGQGLQFLFEYFSETQRNKGNFPGRFSGRQFSNSRSEMNVSTLELGDSALYLCASSLKGTGSGYTFGSGTRLTVV.

In its sample, this clone was seen a few times. This sequence joins TRBV29-1 and TRBJ1-2; 8 bases align to TRBD1. V gave up 3 bases and J gave up 2 bases; unmatched junction bases: 8. Germline CDR1 SQVTM, CDR2 ANQGSEA. The CDR3 is made up of 15 amino acids. CDR3 protein: CSVEDSGGPNYGYTF. The CDR3 DNA reads as TGCAGCGTTGAGGACTCAGGGGGCCCCAACTATGGCTACACCTTC.

In its sample, this clone was seen many times. The rearrangement links TRBV28 to TRBJ2-5; D is unclear. This CDR3 spans 16 amino acids. CDR1 is MDHEN and CDR2 is SYDVKM in the germline V gene. Trimming cost V 1 base and J 4 bases, with 16 bases left between them. The CDR3, as DNA: TGTGCCAGCAGTTTATCAGCTGACGGCCGGGCAGAGACCCAGTACTTC. Amino acid sequence: CASSLSADGRAETQYF.

The V and J genes are TRBV6-5 and TRBJ2-3; maybe TRBD1 (6 bases). The CDR3 loop spans 15 amino acids. V lost 6 bases to trimming and J lost 0 bases, with 13 bases between them. Germline CDR1 and CDR2: MNHEY and SVGAGI. CDR3 sequence reads: CASRKQGPSTDTQYF. The CDR3 bases are TGTGCCAGCAGGAAACAGGGACCTAGCACAGATACGCAGTATTTT.

V gene TRBV9 combines with J gene TRBJ1-4; TRBD1 might be the D (6 bases). CDR1 and CDR2 from the germline V gene are SGDLS and YYNGEE. V lost 4 bases and J 5 bases, leaving 12 bases between the germline ends. This CDR3 spans 14 amino acids. In nucleotides, the CDR3 is TGTGCCAGCAGCCCCCGGGGGGGCAATGAAAAACTGTTTTTT. Amino acids: CASSPRGGNEKLFF.